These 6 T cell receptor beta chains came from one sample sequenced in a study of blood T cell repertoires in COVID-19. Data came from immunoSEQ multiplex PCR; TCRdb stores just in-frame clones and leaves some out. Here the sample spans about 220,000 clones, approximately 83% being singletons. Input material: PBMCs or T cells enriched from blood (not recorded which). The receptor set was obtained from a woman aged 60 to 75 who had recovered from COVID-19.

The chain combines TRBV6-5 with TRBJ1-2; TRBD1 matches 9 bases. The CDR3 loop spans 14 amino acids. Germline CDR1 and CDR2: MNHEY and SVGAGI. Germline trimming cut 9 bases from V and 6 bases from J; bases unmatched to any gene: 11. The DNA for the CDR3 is TGTGCCAGTCAACGGGACAGGGCCTGGGATGGCTACACCTTC. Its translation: CASQRDRAWDGYTF.

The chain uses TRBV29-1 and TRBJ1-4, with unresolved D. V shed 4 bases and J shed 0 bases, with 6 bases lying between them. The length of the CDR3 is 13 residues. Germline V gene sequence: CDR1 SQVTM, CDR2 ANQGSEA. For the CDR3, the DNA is TGCAGCGTTGGAGGATCAACTAATGAAAAACTGTTTTTT. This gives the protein CSVGGSTNEKLFF.

CDR3 bases: TGTGCCAGCAGTCCCCCAAGCCACTACGAGCAGTACTTC. This encodes CASSPPSHYEQYF. The chain joins TRBV6-5 to TRBJ2-7; D remains unclear. CDR1 is MNHEY, CDR2 SVGAGI, per germline. The CDR3 totals 13 residues. The V end lost 5 bases, the J end lost 3 bases, and 11 bases lay between the germline ends.

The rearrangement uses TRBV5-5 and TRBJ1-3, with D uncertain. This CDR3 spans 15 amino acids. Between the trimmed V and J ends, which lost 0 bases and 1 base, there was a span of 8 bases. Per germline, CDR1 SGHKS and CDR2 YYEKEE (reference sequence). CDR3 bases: TGTGCCAGCAGCTTGGGGAGGGAGTCTGGAAACACCATATATTTT. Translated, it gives CASSLGRESGNTIYF.

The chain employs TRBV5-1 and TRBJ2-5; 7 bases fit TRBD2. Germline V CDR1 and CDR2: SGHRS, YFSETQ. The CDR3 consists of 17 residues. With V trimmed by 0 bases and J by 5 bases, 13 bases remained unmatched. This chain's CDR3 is CASSLALTGGYGETQYF. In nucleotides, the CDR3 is TGCGCCAGCAGCTTGGCCCTGACGGGGGGATATGGGGAGACCCAGTACTTC.

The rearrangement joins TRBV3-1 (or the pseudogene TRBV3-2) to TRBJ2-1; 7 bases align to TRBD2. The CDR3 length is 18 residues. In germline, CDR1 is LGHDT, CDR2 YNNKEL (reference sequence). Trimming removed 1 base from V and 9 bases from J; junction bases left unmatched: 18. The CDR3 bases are TGTGCCAGCAGCCAAGCGGTTCGCGCGGGAGCACCTTGGGGTGAGCAGTTCTTC. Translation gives CASSQAVRAGAPWGEQFF.